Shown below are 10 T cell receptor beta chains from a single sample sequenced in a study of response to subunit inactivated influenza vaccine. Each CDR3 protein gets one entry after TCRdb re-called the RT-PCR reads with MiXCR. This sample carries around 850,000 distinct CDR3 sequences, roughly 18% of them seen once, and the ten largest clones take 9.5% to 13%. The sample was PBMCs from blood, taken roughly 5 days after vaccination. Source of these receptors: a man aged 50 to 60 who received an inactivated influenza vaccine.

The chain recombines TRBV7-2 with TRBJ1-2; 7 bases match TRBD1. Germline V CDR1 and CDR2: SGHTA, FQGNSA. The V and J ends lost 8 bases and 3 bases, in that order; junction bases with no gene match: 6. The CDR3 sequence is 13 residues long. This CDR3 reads CASERGLHYGYTF. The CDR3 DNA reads TGTGCCAGCGAAAGGGGGCTCCACTATGGCTACACCTTC.

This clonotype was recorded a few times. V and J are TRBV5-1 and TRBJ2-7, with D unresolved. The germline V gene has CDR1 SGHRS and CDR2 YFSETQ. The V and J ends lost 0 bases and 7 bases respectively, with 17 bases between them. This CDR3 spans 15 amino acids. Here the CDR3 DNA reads TGCGCCAGCAGCTTGGGGCAGACCCCCTTGCGGGAGCAGTACTTC. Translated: CASSLGQTPLREQYF.

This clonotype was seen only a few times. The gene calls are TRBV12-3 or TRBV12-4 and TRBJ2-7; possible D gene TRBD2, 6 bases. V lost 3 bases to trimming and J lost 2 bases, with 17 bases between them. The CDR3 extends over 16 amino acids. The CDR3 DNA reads TGTGCCAGCAGTTTCCACACGGGGGAACAGGCCTACGAGCAGTACTTC. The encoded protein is CASSFHTGEQAYEQYF.

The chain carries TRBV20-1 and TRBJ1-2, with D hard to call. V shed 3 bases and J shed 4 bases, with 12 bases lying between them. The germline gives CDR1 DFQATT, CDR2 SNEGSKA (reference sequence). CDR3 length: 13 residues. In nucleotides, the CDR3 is TGCAGTGCTAGGGGTCAGTTATTCTATGGCTACACCTTC. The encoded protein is CSARGQLFYGYTF.

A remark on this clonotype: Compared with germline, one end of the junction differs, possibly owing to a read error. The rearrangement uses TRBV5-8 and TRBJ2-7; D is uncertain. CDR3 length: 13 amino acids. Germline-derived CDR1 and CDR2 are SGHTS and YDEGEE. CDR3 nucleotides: TGTGCCATCAGCCCCCGGCACAGTTACGAGCAGTACTTC. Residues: CAISPRHSYEQYF.

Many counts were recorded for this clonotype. Written as DNA, the CDR3 is TGTGCCAGCAGCTTAAGACAGGGTACCTACAATGAGCAGTTCTTC. Amino acid sequence: CASSLRQGTYNEQFF. The chain joins TRBV7-2 to TRBJ2-1, with 7 nucleotides matching TRBD1. CDR3 size: 15 residues. V gave up 2 bases and J gave up 2 bases; unmatched junction bases: 3. The germline gives CDR1 SGHTA, CDR2 FQGNSA. Filled out from reference TRBV7-2 and TRBJ2-1, the complete variable domain reads GAGVSQSPSNKVTEKGKDVELRCDPISGHTALYWYRQSLGQGLEFLIYFQGNSAPDKSGLPSDRFSAERTGGSVSTLTIQRTQQEDSAVYLCASSLRQGTYNEQFFGPGTRLTVL.

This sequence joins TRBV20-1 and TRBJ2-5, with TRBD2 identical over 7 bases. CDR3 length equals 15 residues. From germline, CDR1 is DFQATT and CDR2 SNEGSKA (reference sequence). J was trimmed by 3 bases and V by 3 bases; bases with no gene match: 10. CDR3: CSARGRRGREETQYF. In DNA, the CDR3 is TGCAGTGCTAGGGGCCGGCGTGGGAGGGAAGAGACCCAGTACTTC.

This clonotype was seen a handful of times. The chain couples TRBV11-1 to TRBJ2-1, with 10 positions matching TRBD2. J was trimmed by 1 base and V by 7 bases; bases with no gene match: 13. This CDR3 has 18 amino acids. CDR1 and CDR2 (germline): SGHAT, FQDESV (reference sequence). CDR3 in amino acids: CASNRMLLAGASYNEQFF. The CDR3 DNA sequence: TGTGCCAGCAACCGAATGCTCCTAGCGGGGGCATCCTACAATGAGCAGTTCTTC.

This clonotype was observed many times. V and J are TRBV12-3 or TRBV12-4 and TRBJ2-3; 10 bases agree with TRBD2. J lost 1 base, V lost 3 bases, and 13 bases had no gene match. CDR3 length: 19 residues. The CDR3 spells CASSFFPSGRRDRTDTQYF. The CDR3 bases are TGTGCCAGCAGTTTTTTTCCTAGCGGGAGACGGGATCGCACAGATACGCAGTATTTT.

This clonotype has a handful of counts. Here the CDR3 DNA reads TGCAGTGCTGATTCTAGCGGGAGGGGTACAGATACGCAGTATTTT. It codes for CSADSSGRGTDTQYF. V usage is TRBV20-1 and J usage is TRBJ2-3; 12 nucleotides agree with TRBD2. Germline V CDR1 and CDR2: DFQATT, SNEGSKA (reference sequence). Trimming cost V 5 bases and J 3 bases; bases outside gene matches: 6. This CDR3 is built from 15 residues.